The clone carrying this T cell receptor beta chain came up once. Clones were read by immunoSEQ multiplex PCR, and TCRdb kept only the in-frame ones, dropping some. Of 65,000 or so clones in the sample, almost 85% were seen once. CDR3 length equals 14 residues. With 3 bases clipped from V and 3 bases from J, the junction kept 3 bases outside the gene matches. The germline V gene has CDR1 PRHDT and CDR2 FYEKMQ (reference sequence). These data originate in a study of blood T cell repertoires in COVID-19. This TCR came from a man between 60 and 70 years old with acute or convalescent COVID-19. V gene TRBV13 combines with J gene TRBJ2-7; TRBD2 matches at 9 bases. The material sequenced was peripheral blood. CDR3 nucleotide sequence: TGTGCCAGCAGCTTTAGCGGGGGAAGCTACGAGCAGTACTTC. As protein: CASSFSGGSYEQYF.